This passage covers 31 T cell receptor beta chains from one sample sequenced in a study of identical twins. TCRdb analysed the 5' RACE reads with MiXCR anew, one entry per CDR3 protein. The data show hundreds of thousands of distinct CDR3 sequences, around a sixth seen once. The same data also contributed to another study, on T cells expressing NK-cell markers.

The sequencing sample was made of PBMCs. The receptor set was obtained from a woman between 18 and 29 years old in good health.

The chain recombines TRBV19 with TRBJ1-1, with no clear D. V was shortened by 7 bases and J by 5 bases, with 17 bases between the two germline ends. This CDR3 spans 14 amino acids. The germline V gene encodes CDR1 LNHDA and CDR2 SQIVND (reference sequence). CDR3 region: CASKQVGFRTEAFF. The CDR3 DNA follows: TGTGCCAGTAAGCAGGTTGGGTTTCGGACTGAAGCTTTCTTT.

The sample holds a few counts of this clonotype. The chain links TRBV5-1 to TRBJ2-7; D is possibly TRBD2 (5 bases). Germline V gene lookup returns CDR1 SGHRS and CDR2 YFSETQ. Trimming stripped 4 bases from V and 3 bases from J, with 17 bases between. This CDR3 spans 15 amino acids. This chain's CDR3 is CASSPRGETNYEQYF. DNA of the CDR3: TGCGCCAGCAGCCCCCGGGGAGAGACCAACTACGAGCAGTACTTC.

This clonotype was seen many times. The rearrangement uses TRBV12-3 or TRBV12-4 and TRBJ1-5; D uncertain. The ends were cut back, 4 bases at V and 4 bases at J, with 8 bases in the middle. There are 13 residues in the CDR3. Written as DNA, the CDR3 is TGTGCCAGCAGTTCTATGGTTAATCAGCCCCAGCATTTT. Translation: CASSSMVNQPQHF.

This clonotype was observed at least ten times. An end of the junction differs from the germline gene, which may be a read error. V is TRBV5-1 and J is TRBJ2-1; 7 bases match TRBD2. The CDR3 has 16 residues. Germline V gene sequence: CDR1 SGHRS, CDR2 YFSETQ. The CDR3 nucleotides read TGTGCCAGCAGTTTAGCTAGCGGAAGCTCCTACAATGAGCAGTTCTTC. Amino acids: CASSLASGSSYNEQFF.

This clonotype was seen a handful of times. The chain uses TRBV12-3 or TRBV12-4 and TRBJ2-1; D call uncertain. The CDR3 is made up of 12 amino acids. The V and J ends lost 3 bases and 13 bases respectively, with 13 bases between them. In DNA, the CDR3 is TGTGCCAGCAGTTTGGGTAGCATTATACAGTTCTTC. Translation: CASSLGSIIQFF.

A few counts support this clonotype. V gene TRBV12-3 or TRBV12-4 combines with J gene TRBJ2-2; no clear D gene. Trimming took 7 bases from V and 0 from J, leaving 24 bases between them. The CDR3 consists of 19 residues. CDR3 sequence: CASTSWGTTGRSNTGELFF. The CDR3 DNA reads TGTGCCAGCACCTCATGGGGAACAACGGGTAGATCGAACACCGGGGAGCTGTTTTTT.

The CDR3 spells CSASPRGVQETQYF. Written as DNA, the CDR3 is TGCAGTGCTTCCCCGAGGGGGGTACAAGAGACCCAGTACTTC. The chain uses TRBV20-1 and TRBJ2-5, with D tentatively TRBD1 or TRBD2 (6 bases each). CDR3 length: 14 amino acids. Germline assignment: CDR1 DFQATT and CDR2 SNEGSKA (reference sequence). V shed 5 bases and J shed 2 bases, with 15 bases lying between them.

This clonotype has a count of ten or more. V usage is TRBV29-1 and J usage is TRBJ2-3; 11 nucleotides agree with TRBD1. Trimming cost V 6 bases and J 2 bases; bases outside gene matches: 7. The CDR3 consists of 15 residues. CDR1 and CDR2 (germline): SQVTM, ANQGSEA. CDR3 nucleotide sequence: TGCAGCGTGGCCGGGACAGGGGGTAACACAGATACGCAGTATTTT. Amino acid sequence: CSVAGTGGNTDTQYF.

This clonotype was counted between two and nine times. CDR3 protein: CSAGSGHTGELFF. CDR3 bases: TGCAGTGCTGGTAGCGGGCACACCGGGGAGCTGTTTTTT. The chain employs TRBV20-1 and TRBJ2-2; TRBD2 matches at 7 bases. The CDR3 runs 13 residues. After removal of 5 bases from V and 3 bases from J, the junction contained 3 bases not matched to a gene. In germline, CDR1 is DFQATT, CDR2 SNEGSKA (reference sequence).

In this sample, this clonotype turned up a few times. The rearrangement links TRBV20-1 to TRBJ2-3; 12 nucleotides match TRBD2. This CDR3 is 17 amino acids long. Trimming removed 5 bases from V and 3 bases from J; junction bases left unmatched: 12. Germline values: CDR1 DFQATT, CDR2 SNEGSKA (reference sequence). CDR3: CSAPSTSGSGWTDTQYF. The CDR3 nucleotides are TGCAGTGCTCCTTCGACTAGCGGGAGCGGATGGACAGATACGCAGTATTTT.

This chain connects TRBV12-3 or TRBV12-4 to TRBJ1-2; D unclear. V lost 10 bases and J lost 1, with 13 bases in between. This CDR3 is built from 13 residues. CDR3 in amino acids: CATTLDLNYGYTF. The CDR3 nucleotides are TGTGCCACCACATTAGACCTTAACTATGGCTACACCTTC.

In this sample, this clonotype turned up a few times. This chain joins TRBV7-9 and TRBJ1-1; no firm D call. The CDR3 is made up of 14 amino acids. V was pared by 0 bases and J by 5 bases, with 10 bases between. Germline-derived CDR1 and CDR2 are SEHNR and FQNEAQ (reference sequence). The DNA for the CDR3 is TGTGCCAGCAGCTTAGCTAGGGTAGGAACTGAAGCTTTCTTT. It is translated as CASSLARVGTEAFF.

The chain joins TRBV29-1 to TRBJ2-1; a possible D gene is TRBD2 (6 bases). The germline V gene encodes CDR1 SQVTM and CDR2 ANQGSEA. The CDR3 runs 14 residues. V dropped 4 bases and J dropped 0 bases, with 10 bases sitting between them. CDR3 loop: CSVVTGDSYNEQFF. The CDR3 region has the DNA TGCAGCGTTGTTACGGGGGACTCCTACAATGAGCAGTTCTTC.

The table lists this clonotype with a few counts. The V and J genes are TRBV7-2 and TRBJ1-1, with 8 bases matching TRBD1. CDR1 is SGHTA, CDR2 FQGNSA, per germline. This CDR3 contains 13 residues. The V and J ends lost 6 bases and 6 bases, in that order; junction bases with no gene match: 6. CDR3 region: CASSFDRGPEAFF. The CDR3, as DNA: TGTGCCAGCAGTTTTGACAGGGGTCCTGAAGCTTTCTTT.

V and J are TRBV20-1 and TRBJ2-7; 7 nucleotides match TRBD2. V gave up 6 bases and J gave up 0 bases; unmatched junction bases: 2. The germline V gene has CDR1 DFQATT and CDR2 SNEGSKA (reference sequence). This CDR3 has 12 amino acids. The DNA of the CDR3 is TGCAGTGCCCTAGCGGACTCCTACGAGCAGTACTTC. Translation gives CSALADSYEQYF.

The V gene is TRBV6-2 or TRBV6-3, the J gene TRBJ2-1; 13 positions agree with TRBD2. Germline values: CDR1 MNHEY, CDR2 SVGEGT. The CDR3 consists of 18 residues. V was pared by 5 bases and J by 4 bases, with 11 bases of the junction left unmatched. Here the CDR3 DNA reads TGTGCCAGCAGTACCTATCAGACTAGCGGGAGGATGTACAATGAGCAGTTCTTC. It translates to CASSTYQTSGRMYNEQFF.

The chain is built from TRBV5-1 and TRBJ2-7; 7 nucleotides align to TRBD2. Germline lookup yields CDR1 SGHRS and CDR2 YFSETQ. The CDR3 sequence is 14 residues long. The junction had 7 bases not matched to a gene; V was cut back by 5 bases and J by 2 bases. CDR3 nucleotide sequence: TGCGCCAGCAGATTCCACGGGACTACCTACGAGCAGTACTTC. Translation gives CASRFHGTTYEQYF.

This clonotype was seen a few times. The V and J genes are TRBV20-1 and TRBJ1-6; TRBD1 might be the D (5 bases). The CDR3 spans 14 residues. Looked up from germline, CDR1 is DFQATT and CDR2 is SNEGSKA (reference sequence). V dropped 2 bases and J dropped 7 bases, with 12 bases sitting between them. CDR3 nucleotide sequence: TGCAGTGCTAGATTTCCGGGGGGGAATTCACCCCTCCACTTT. This encodes CSARFPGGNSPLHF.

Only a few counts were recorded for this clonotype. The J gene is TRBJ2-7, the V gene TRBV12-3 or TRBV12-4; 12 nucleotides align to TRBD2. The CDR3 sequence is 15 residues long. J gave up 2 bases and V 6 bases, and 5 bases lay outside the gene matches. The DNA for the CDR3 is TGTGCCAGCAGATCGGGACTAGCGGGTACCTACGAGCAGTACTTC. Amino acids: CASRSGLAGTYEQYF.

The CDR3 sequence: CASSTQGLPQHF. The CDR3 DNA reads as TGTGCCAGCAGCACACAGGGGCTGCCCCAGCATTTT. The gene calls are TRBV12-3 or TRBV12-4 and TRBJ1-5; 7 bases match TRBD1. V was clipped by 6 bases and J by 9 bases; unmatched bases: 5. The CDR3 totals 12 residues.

The rearrangement uses TRBV5-1 and TRBJ2-1; possible D gene TRBD2, 6 bases. The CDR3 length is 14 residues. V lost 3 bases, J lost 6 bases, and 13 bases lay in between. Germline CDR1 SGHRS, CDR2 YFSETQ. CDR3 bases: TGCGCCAGCAGCTCGTCTAAGGGACTCAATGAGCAGTTCTTC. Amino acid sequence: CASSSSKGLNEQFF.

This clonotype was counted only a few times. V usage is TRBV3-1 and J usage is TRBJ1-1; D uncertain. CDR3 length: 14 amino acids. V gave up 1 base and J gave up 3 bases, with 9 bases separating them. Germline V gives CDR1 LGHDT, CDR2 YNNKEL (reference sequence). The CDR3 region has the DNA TGTGCCAGCAGCCAAGGTGGGAGGGACACTGAAGCTTTCTTT. It is translated as CASSQGGRDTEAFF.

This clonotype was picked up many times. The chain combines TRBV7-6 with TRBJ2-2; 7 nucleotides align to TRBD1. The CDR3 covers 15 residues. Germline lookup yields CDR1 SGHVS and CDR2 FNYEAQ. V lost 2 bases to trimming and J lost 4 bases; unmatched junction nucleotides: 4. This CDR3 reads CASSLSGQSTGELFF. In DNA, the CDR3 is TGTGCCAGCAGCTTATCGGGACAGAGCACCGGGGAGCTGTTTTTT.

This clonotype was seen a handful of times. This chain uses TRBV29-1 with TRBJ2-2, with TRBD2 matching 13 bases. Germline V lookup: CDR1 SQVTM, CDR2 ANQGSEA. The CDR3 consists of 14 residues. Losses at the gene ends were 7 bases for V and 6 bases for J; bases not matched to a gene: 5. CDR3 DNA sequence: TGCAGCGGGGGACTAGCGGGGACCGCCGGGGAGCTGTTTTTT. Its protein product is CSGGLAGTAGELFF.

The rearrangement uses TRBV6-1 and TRBJ2-2, with 12 bases identical to TRBD1. The CDR3 is 18 residues long. Germline V lookup: CDR1 MNHNS, CDR2 SASEGT. V gave up 5 bases and J gave up 7 bases; unmatched junction bases: 14. The CDR3 region is CASSRWDRGLGRIGELFF. The CDR3 nucleotides are TGTGCCAGCAGTCGGTGGGACAGGGGGCTTGGTAGAATCGGGGAGCTGTTTTTT.

The J gene is TRBJ1-5, the V gene TRBV10-3, with D tentatively TRBD1 (5 bases). CDR1 ENHRY and CDR2 SYGVKD come from the germline V gene. The CDR3 contains 13 residues. V was clipped by 7 bases and J by 4 bases, with 11 bases between them. CDR3 amino acids: CAINEGWNQPQHF. Written as DNA, the CDR3 is TGTGCCATCAACGAGGGGTGGAATCAGCCCCAGCATTTT.

The rearrangement links TRBV20-1 to TRBJ1-3; D not certain. The length of the CDR3 is 12 residues. The V gene's germline CDR1 is DFQATT and CDR2 SNEGSKA (reference sequence). Trimming shortened V by 3 bases and J by 4 bases, and 7 bases separated the two germline ends. The CDR3 loop is CSARDPGNTIYF. The CDR3 DNA follows: TGCAGTGCTAGGGACCCCGGAAACACCATATATTTT.

This chain links TRBV9 with TRBJ1-1; TRBD1 matches at 7 bases. The length of the CDR3 is 15 residues. V trimming: 0 bases; J trimming: 0 bases; junction bases outside the gene matches: 2. The germline gives CDR1 SGDLS, CDR2 YYNGEE. The CDR3 reads CASSVGQGMNTEAFF. The CDR3 DNA sequence: TGTGCCAGCAGCGTAGGACAGGGAATGAACACTGAAGCTTTCTTT.

The rearrangement uses TRBV20-1 and TRBJ2-7; possible D gene TRBD2, 6 bases. The ends were cut back, 1 base at V and 1 base at J, with 11 bases in the middle. Germline V gives CDR1 DFQATT, CDR2 SNEGSKA (reference sequence). The CDR3 runs to 14 residues. CDR3 nucleotide sequence: TGCAGTGCTAGAGGTTCTAGCGCTTCCTACGAGCAGTACTTC. Translation gives CSARGSSASYEQYF.

The gene calls are TRBV10-3 and TRBJ1-6; possible D gene TRBD1, 6 bases. This CDR3 is 14 amino acids long. Looked up from germline, CDR1 is ENHRY and CDR2 is SYGVKD. V lost 8 bases to trimming and J lost 8 bases, with 16 bases between them. The CDR3 DNA sequence: TGTGCCATCCGGGGGGCCGAGGATTATTCACCCCTCCACTTT. This sequence encodes CAIRGAEDYSPLHF.

This clonotype was seen a few times. The chain uses TRBV20-1 and TRBJ2-5, with TRBD2 identical over 8 bases. Germline values: CDR1 DFQATT, CDR2 SNEGSKA (reference sequence). Trimming cost V 2 bases and J 2 bases; bases outside gene matches: 1. The CDR3 is 13 amino acids. CDR3 residues: CSARCGGQETQYF. The CDR3 coding sequence is TGCAGTGCTAGATGCGGGGGGCAAGAGACCCAGTACTTC.